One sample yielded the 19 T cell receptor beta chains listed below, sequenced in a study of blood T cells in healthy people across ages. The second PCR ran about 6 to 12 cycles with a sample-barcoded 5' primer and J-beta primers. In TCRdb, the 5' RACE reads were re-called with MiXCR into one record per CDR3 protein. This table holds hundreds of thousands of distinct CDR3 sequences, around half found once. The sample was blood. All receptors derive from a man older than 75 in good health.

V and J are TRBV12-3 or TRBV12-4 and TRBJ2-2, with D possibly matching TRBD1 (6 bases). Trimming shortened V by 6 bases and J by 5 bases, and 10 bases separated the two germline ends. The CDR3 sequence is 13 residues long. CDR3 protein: CASRTGTTGELFF. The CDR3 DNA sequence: TGTGCCAGCAGAACAGGGACGACCGGGGAGCTGTTTTTT.

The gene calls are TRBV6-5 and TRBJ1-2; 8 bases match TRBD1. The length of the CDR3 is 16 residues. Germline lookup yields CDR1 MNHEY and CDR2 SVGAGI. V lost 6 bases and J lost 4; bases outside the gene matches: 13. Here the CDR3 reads CASSLSRGQAFYGYTF. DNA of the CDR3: TGTGCCAGCAGCCTTTCGCGGGGACAGGCCTTCTATGGCTACACCTTC.

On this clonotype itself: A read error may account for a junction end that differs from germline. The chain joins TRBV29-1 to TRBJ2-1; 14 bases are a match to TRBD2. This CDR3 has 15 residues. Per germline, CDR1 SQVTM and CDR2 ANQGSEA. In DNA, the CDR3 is TGCAGCGCTGAAGAACCGGGACTAGCGGGGGAAGGGCAGTTCTTC. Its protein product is CSAEEPGLAGEGQFF.

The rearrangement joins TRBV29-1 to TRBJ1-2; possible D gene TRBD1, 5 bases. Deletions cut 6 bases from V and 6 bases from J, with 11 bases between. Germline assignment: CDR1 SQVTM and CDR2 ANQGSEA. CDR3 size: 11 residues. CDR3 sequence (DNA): TGCAGCGTAGTCCAGGGAAATGGCTACACCTTC. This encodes CSVVQGNGYTF.

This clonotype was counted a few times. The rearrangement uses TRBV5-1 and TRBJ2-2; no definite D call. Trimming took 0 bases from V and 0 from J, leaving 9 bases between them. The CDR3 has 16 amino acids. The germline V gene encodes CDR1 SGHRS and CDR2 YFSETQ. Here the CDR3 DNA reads TGCGCCAGCAGCTTGGTGATCGGCGCGAACACCGGGGAGCTGTTTTTT. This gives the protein CASSLVIGANTGELFF.

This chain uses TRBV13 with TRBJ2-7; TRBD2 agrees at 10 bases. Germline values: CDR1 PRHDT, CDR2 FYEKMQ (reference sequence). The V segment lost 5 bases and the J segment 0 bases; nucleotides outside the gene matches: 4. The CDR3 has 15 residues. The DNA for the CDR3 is TGTGCCAGCAGCCTTAGCGGGAGGAACTCCTACGAGCAGTACTTC. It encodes CASSLSGRNSYEQYF.

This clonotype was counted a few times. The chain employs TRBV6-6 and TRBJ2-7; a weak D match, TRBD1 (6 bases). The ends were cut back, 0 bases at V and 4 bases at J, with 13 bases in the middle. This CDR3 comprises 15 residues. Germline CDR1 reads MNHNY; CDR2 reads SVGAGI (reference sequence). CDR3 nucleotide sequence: TGTGCCAGCAGTTACTCTTCAGGGGCTGCTTACGAGCAGTACTTC. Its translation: CASSYSSGAAYEQYF.

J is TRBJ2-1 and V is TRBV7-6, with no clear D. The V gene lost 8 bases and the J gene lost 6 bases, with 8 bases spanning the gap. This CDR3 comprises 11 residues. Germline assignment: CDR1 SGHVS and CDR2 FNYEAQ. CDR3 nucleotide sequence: TGTGCCAGCGGCCGGAGCAATGAGCAGTTCTTC. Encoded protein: CASGRSNEQFF.

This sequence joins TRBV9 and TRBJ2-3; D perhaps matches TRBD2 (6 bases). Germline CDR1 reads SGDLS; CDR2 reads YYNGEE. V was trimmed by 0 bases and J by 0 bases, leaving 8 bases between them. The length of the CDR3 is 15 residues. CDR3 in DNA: TGTGCCAGCAGCGTAGTTGCGGGGAGCACAGATACGCAGTATTTT. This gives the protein CASSVVAGSTDTQYF.

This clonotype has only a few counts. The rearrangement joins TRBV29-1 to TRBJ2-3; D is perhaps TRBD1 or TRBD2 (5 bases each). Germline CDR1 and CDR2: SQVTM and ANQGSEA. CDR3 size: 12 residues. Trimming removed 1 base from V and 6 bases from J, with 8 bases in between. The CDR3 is CSVEGGADTQYF. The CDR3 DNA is TGCAGCGTTGAAGGAGGGGCGGATACGCAGTATTTT.

The CDR3 bases are TGCGCCAGCAGCTTGGAAGGGACAGAGAACTATGGCTACACCTTC. Translation gives CASSLEGTENYGYTF. The chain carries TRBV5-1 and TRBJ1-2; TRBD1 aligns across 7 bases. The junction had 4 bases not matched to a gene; V was cut back by 0 bases and J by 2 bases. This CDR3 has 15 residues. From germline, CDR1 is SGHRS and CDR2 YFSETQ. The full variable domain, in which reference TRBV5-1 and TRBJ1-2 provide the parts outside the CDR3, is KAGVTQTPRYLIKTRGQQVTLSCSPISGHRSVSWYQQTPGQGLQFLFEYFSETQRNKGNFPGRFSGRQFSNSRSEMNVSTLELGDSALYLCASSLEGTENYGYTFGSGTRLTVV.

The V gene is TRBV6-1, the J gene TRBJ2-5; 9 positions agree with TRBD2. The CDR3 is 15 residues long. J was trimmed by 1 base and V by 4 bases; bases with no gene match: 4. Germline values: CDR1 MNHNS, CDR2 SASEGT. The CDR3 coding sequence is TGTGCCAGCAGTGCTGGAGCGGGGGGCCAAGAGACCCAGTACTTC. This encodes CASSAGAGGQETQYF.

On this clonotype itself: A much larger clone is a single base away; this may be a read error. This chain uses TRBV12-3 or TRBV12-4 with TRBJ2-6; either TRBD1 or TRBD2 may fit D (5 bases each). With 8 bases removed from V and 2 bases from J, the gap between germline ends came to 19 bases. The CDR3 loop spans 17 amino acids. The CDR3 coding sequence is TGTGCCAGCTATCTGGGACGCACAAAACCTGGGGCCAACGTCCTGACTTTC. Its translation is CASYLGRTKPGANVLTF.

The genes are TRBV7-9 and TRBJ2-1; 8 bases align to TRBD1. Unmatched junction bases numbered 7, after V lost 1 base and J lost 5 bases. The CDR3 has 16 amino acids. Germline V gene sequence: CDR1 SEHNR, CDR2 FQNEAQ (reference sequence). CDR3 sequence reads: CASSLGGQGLDNEQFF. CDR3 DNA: TGTGCCAGCAGCTTAGGCGGACAGGGCTTGGACAATGAGCAGTTCTTC.

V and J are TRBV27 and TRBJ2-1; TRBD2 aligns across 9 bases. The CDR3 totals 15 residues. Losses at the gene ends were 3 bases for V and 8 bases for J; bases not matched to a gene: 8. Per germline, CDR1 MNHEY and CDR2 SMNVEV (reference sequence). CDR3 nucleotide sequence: TGTGCCAGCAGTTTGACTAGCGGCCGGGGGGATGAGCAGTTCTTC. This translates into CASSLTSGRGDEQFF.

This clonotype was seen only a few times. The CDR3 bases are TGCAGTGCCCTCCCGGGCAGGGGAGGAGGAGAGACCCAGTACTTC. Translation gives CSALPGRGGGETQYF. This chain uses TRBV20-1 with TRBJ2-5; D possibly matches TRBD1 or TRBD2 (6 bases each). V gave up 6 bases and J gave up 4 bases, with 21 bases separating them. CDR3 size: 15 residues. Germline lookup yields CDR1 DFQATT and CDR2 SNEGSKA (reference sequence).

The CDR3 DNA reads as TGTGCCAGCACGACTAGCGGTGCTAGCACAGATACGCAGTATTTT. Protein sequence: CASTTSGASTDTQYF. The chain is built from TRBV28 and TRBJ2-3; 9 bases align to TRBD2. Trimming at V came to 7 bases and at J to 0 bases, leaving 5 bases not matched to a gene. Germline V CDR1 and CDR2: MDHEN, SYDVKM. The CDR3 runs to 15 residues.

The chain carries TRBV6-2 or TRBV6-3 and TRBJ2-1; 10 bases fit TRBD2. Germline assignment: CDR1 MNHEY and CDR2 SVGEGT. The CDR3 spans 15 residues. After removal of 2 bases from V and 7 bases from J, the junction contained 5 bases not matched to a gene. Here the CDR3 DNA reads TGTGCCAGCAGTTACCAACTAGCGGGAAGGAATGAGCAGTTCTTC. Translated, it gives CASSYQLAGRNEQFF.

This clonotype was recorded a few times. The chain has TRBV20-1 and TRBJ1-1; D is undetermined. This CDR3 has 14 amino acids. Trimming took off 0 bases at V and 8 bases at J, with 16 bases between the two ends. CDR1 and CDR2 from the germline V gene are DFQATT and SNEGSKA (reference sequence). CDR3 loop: CSAREGGDSGEAFF. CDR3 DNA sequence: TGCAGTGCTAGAGAAGGAGGAGATAGCGGCGAAGCTTTCTTT.